The T cell receptor beta chain described here comes from a study of T cells in Graves' hyperthyroidism and ophthalmopathy. The table lists this clonotype with many counts. Amplification of TCR beta CDR3 regions was performed using RNA transcripts as template. HTBI primers were the set used in a first-round RT-PCR of the TCR CDR3. In TCRdb, the multiplex PCR reads were re-called with MiXCR into one record per CDR3 protein. The sample includes 450,000 to 650,000 distinct CDR3 sequences, more than 13% of them seen just once. Germline CDR1 and CDR2: MNHEY and SVGAGI. The CDR3 extends over 12 amino acids. V lost 2 bases to trimming and J lost 5 bases, with 5 bases between them. For ophthalmopathy patients, the Clinical Activity Score was at least 3 and the NOSPECS grade at least 4; duration was under 3 months.

The receptor was isolated from a woman under 30 with Graves' ophthalmopathy. Sequencing was performed on blood. This sequence joins TRBV6-5 and TRBJ2-3; no clear D gene. The CDR3 here is CASSYPRDTQYF. The CDR3 bases are TGTGCCAGCAGTTACCCGAGAGATACGCAGTATTTT.